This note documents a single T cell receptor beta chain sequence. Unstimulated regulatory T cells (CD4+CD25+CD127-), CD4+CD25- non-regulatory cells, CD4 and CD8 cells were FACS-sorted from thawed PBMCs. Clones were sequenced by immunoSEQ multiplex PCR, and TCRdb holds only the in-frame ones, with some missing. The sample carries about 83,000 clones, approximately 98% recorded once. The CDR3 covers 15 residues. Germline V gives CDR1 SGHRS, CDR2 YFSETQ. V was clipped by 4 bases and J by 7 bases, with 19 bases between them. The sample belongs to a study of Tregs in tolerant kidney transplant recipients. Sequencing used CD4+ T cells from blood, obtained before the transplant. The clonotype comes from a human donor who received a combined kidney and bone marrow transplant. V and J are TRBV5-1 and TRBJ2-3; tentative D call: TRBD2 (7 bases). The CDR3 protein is CASSLSNTGGNTQYF. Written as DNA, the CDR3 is TGCGCCAGCAGCCTGTCGAATACGGGGGGCAATACGCAGTATTTT.